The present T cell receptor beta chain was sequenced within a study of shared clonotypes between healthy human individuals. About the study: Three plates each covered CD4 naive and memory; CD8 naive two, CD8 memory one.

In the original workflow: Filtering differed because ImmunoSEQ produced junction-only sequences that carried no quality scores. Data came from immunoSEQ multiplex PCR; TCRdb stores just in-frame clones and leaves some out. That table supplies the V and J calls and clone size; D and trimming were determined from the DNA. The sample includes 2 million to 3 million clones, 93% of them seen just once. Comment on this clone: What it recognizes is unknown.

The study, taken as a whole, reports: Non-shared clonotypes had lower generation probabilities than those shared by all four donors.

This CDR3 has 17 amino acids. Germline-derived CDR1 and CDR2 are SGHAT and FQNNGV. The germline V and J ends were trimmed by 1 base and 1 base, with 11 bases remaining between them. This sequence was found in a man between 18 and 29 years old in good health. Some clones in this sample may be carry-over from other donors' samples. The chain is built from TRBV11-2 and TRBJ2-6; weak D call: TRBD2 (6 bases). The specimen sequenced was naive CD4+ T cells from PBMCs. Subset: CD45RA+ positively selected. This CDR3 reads CASSLVPGVSGANVLTF. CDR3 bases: TGTGCCAGCAGCTTAGTGCCGGGAGTATCTGGGGCCAACGTCCTGACTTTC. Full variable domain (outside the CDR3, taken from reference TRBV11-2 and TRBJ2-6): EAGVAQSPRYKIIEKRQSVAFWCNPISGHATLYWYQQILGQGPKLLIQFQNNGVVDDSQLPKDRFSAERLKGVDSTLKIQPAKLEDSAVYLCASSLVPGVSGANVLTFGAGSRLTVL.